The 4 T cell receptor beta chains below come from one sample, sequenced in a study of response to subunit inactivated influenza vaccine. TCRdb re-called the RT-PCR reads through MiXCR, storing one row per CDR3 protein. The repertoire includes more than 550,000 distinct CDR3 sequences, 10% to 12% of them detected once, and approximately 10% sits in the top ten. The sample was also linked to a second study, of T cells expressing NK-cell markers. That paper notes: As the method of synthesis, 5'RACE template switching with UMIs yielded TCR beta cDNA.

Sequencing was performed on PBMCs from blood, taken on the day of vaccination. The source is a man aged 50 or older who received an inactivated influenza vaccine.

The DNA for the CDR3 is TGCGCCAGCAGCCAATTTGCCTACCTGGACTCCTACGAGCAGTACTTC. Translation: CASSQFAYLDSYEQYF. The chain recombines TRBV4-3 with TRBJ2-7; D is unclear. V shed 2 bases and J shed 0 bases, with 14 bases lying between them. The V gene's germline CDR1 is LGHNA and CDR2 YSLEER. The length of the CDR3 is 16 residues.

The genes are TRBV30 and TRBJ2-1; D remains unclear. The germline V gene has CDR1 GTSNPN and CDR2 SVGIG (reference sequence). Trimming shortened V by 2 bases and J by 7 bases, and 6 bases separated the two germline ends. The CDR3 runs to 11 residues. CDR3 DNA sequence: TGTGCCTGGAGTTTGATGAATGAGCAGTTCTTC. Its translation is CAWSLMNEQFF.

This chain connects TRBV7-9 to TRBJ2-1, with 10 bases aligning to TRBD1. With 4 bases clipped from V and 4 bases from J, the junction kept 7 bases outside the gene matches. The CDR3 loop spans 16 amino acids. Per germline, CDR1 SEHNR and CDR2 FQNEAQ (reference sequence). The CDR3 sequence is CASSSPGQGLYNEQFF. The DNA of the CDR3 is TGTGCCAGCAGCTCGCCGGGACAGGGGCTTTACAATGAGCAGTTCTTC.

This sequence joins TRBV7-9 and TRBJ2-1, with D unresolved. The J call could be wrong; TRBJ2-7 is a better fit for the DNA end. Germline V gene lookup returns CDR1 SEHNR and CDR2 FQNEAQ (reference sequence). The CDR3 loop spans 11 amino acids. In DNA form, the CDR3 reads TGTGCCAGCAGCTTAATCAATGAGCAGTACTTC. This sequence encodes CASSLINEQYF.